This T cell receptor (beta chain) comes out of a study of Ad26.COV2.S vaccination and SARS-CoV-2 variants. Findings and limits, study-wide: Spike-specific TCR breadth was greater in vaccine than placebo recipients. Considerable breadth of spike-specific CD8+ and CD4+ T cell responses has reportedly been documented following vaccination. Measures of TCR breadth and depth may have fallen short of total T cell responses.

Some clones are missing from TCRdb's copy, which holds only in-frame ones; the method was immunoSEQ multiplex PCR. Of tens of thousands of clones in the sample, approximately 81% are singletons; the top ten hold approximately 15%. From germline, CDR1 is MDHEN and CDR2 SYDVKM. The CDR3 runs 14 residues. Trimming left V 3 bases short and J 3 bases short, with 9 bases between. Notes on this clone: The antigen is unknown.

The chain links TRBV28 to TRBJ2-4, with D possibly called TRBD1 or TRBD2 (5 bases each). The specimen was peripheral blood, collected after recovery from COVID-19. The receptor was derived from a human donor who had recovered from COVID-19. In DNA, the CDR3 is TGTGCCAGCAGTTTGGGACGGAACAAAAACATTCAGTACTTC. Amino acid sequence: CASSLGRNKNIQYF. Looking up the rest from reference TRBV28 and TRBJ2-4 gives the full variable domain: DVKVTQSSRYLVKRTGEKVFLECVQDMDHENMFWYRQDPGLGLRLIYFSYDVKMKEKGDIPEGYSVSREKKERFSLILESASTNQTSMYLCASSLGRNKNIQYFGAGTRLSVL.